The sequence of this TCR beta chain was determined in a study of T cells in Graves' hyperthyroidism and ophthalmopathy. In the study overall: Blood from the periphery was taken at initial diagnosis, before any treatment.

Researchers took RNA transcripts and amplified the TCR beta CDR3 regions from them. Carried out on the TCR CDR3, a first-round RT-PCR used the HTBI primer set. A single record per CDR3 protein comes from TCRdb applying MiXCR to the multiplex PCR reads. The sample includes about 290,000 distinct CDR3 sequences, roughly 13% of them seen just once. Clinical symptoms, serum thyroxine and TRAb, thyroid ultrasound and orbital computed tomography together formed the diagnostic basis. This clonotype was counted ten times or more. What it binds is not known. The V end was cut by 3 bases, the J end by 2 bases, with 7 bases between. The germline V gene has CDR1 LNHDA and CDR2 SQIVND (reference sequence). The CDR3 extends over 13 amino acids. Findings and limits, study-wide: Peripheral blood also featured most of the thyroid clonotypes expanded above 0.001.

This chain uses TRBV19 with TRBJ2-5; D is perhaps TRBD1 or TRBD2 (5 bases each). The receptor comes from a woman in her thirties or forties with Graves' hyperthyroidism. The sample comprised blood. CDR3 DNA sequence: TGTGCCAGTAGTATGGGACGGCAAGAGACCCAGTACTTC. Translation: CASSMGRQETQYF.